The clone carrying this T cell receptor beta chain was observed many times. No antigen is known for it. The use of genomic DNA as template underpinned the TCR beta VDJ and CDR3 profiling. From the reads, TCRdb called clonotypes with MiXCR, one entry per CDR3 protein. The sample lists 160,000 or so distinct CDR3 sequences, under 55% occurring once. The data are from a study of CD8+CD57+ T cells in acquired aplastic anemia. Overall study: Across the sorted CD4+ and CD8+ cells, DNA amounts averaged roughly 3 ug. Findings of the study overall: The study identified roughly 31 CD8+ CDR3 sequences shared by patients and controls.

All sequencing subjects had displayed CD8+CD57+ cell expansion on flow cytometry. This TCR derives from a human donor with aplastic anemia. Specimen: sorted CD4+, CD8+, or CD8+CD57+ T cells (not recorded which) from PBMCs.

This CDR3 reads CSVGASDQPQHF. CDR3 coding DNA: TGCAGCGTGGGGGCGAGCGATCAGCCCCAGCATTTT. The V and J genes are TRBV29-1 and TRBJ1-5, with a tentative D call TRBD1 (6 bases). The CDR3 is 12 amino acids. Between the trimmed V and J ends, which lost 6 bases and 5 bases, there was a span of 11 bases. In germline, CDR1 is SQVTM, CDR2 ANQGSEA.